Presented here are 13 T cell receptor beta chains from one specimen sequenced in a study of shared clonotypes between healthy human individuals. Method: immunoSEQ multiplex PCR; TCRdb's copy keeps in-frame clones and lacks some. The sample lists roughly 2,500,000 clones, 93% occurring once. The sample comprised naive CD4+ T cells from PBMCs. Described subset: CD45RA+ positively selected. All receptors come from a young man in good health. Some clones in this sample may be carry-over from other donors' samples.

V and J are TRBV5-1 and TRBJ2-5; no definite D call. V was pared by 2 bases and J by 3 bases, with 11 bases between. Germline lookup yields CDR1 SGHRS and CDR2 YFSETQ. CDR3 length: 14 residues. In nucleotides, the CDR3 is TGCGCCAGCAGCTTTTATCGGCAGGAAGAGACCCAGTACTTC. It yields the protein CASSFYRQEETQYF.

The genes are TRBV21-1 and TRBJ2-7; TRBD1, the table's D call, was not compared with the DNA. TRBV21-1 is termed a pseudogene. The CDR3 runs to 11 residues. In DNA, the CDR3 is TGTGCCACGTCGAATACACCCGAGCAGTACTTC. Amino acids: CATSNTPEQYF.

This chain joins TRBV7-3 and TRBJ2-2, with D possibly TRBD1 on 5 matching bases. This CDR3 region has 15 residues. The germline V and J ends were trimmed by 2 bases and 4 bases, with 11 bases remaining between them. In germline, CDR1 is SGHTA, CDR2 FQGTGA. CDR3 coding DNA: TGTGCCAGCAGCTTACGGCAGGGTAGCACCGGGGAGCTGTTTTTT. Encoded protein: CASSLRQGSTGELFF.

The V and J genes are TRBV19 and TRBJ1-1; D ambiguous. CDR1 is LNHDA, CDR2 SQIVND, per germline (reference sequence). V lost 2 bases and J 5 bases, leaving 15 bases between the germline ends. This CDR3 spans 15 amino acids. CDR3 region: CASSINPGGGTEAFF. In DNA, the CDR3 is TGTGCCAGTAGTATAAATCCAGGCGGTGGAACTGAAGCTTTCTTT.

The chain recombines TRBV14 with TRBJ2-1; TRBD2 aligns across 14 bases. CDR1 SGHDN and CDR2 FVKESK come from the germline V gene. There are 16 residues in the CDR3. After removal of 4 bases from V and 6 bases from J, the junction contained 5 bases not matched to a gene. The CDR3 loop reads CASSRLAGGPANEQFF. In DNA form, the CDR3 reads TGTGCCAGCAGCCGACTAGCGGGAGGGCCGGCCAATGAGCAGTTCTTC.

This sequence joins TRBV7-3 and TRBJ2-3; 15 positions agree with TRBD2. CDR1 is SGHTA, CDR2 FQGTGA, per germline. With 6 bases clipped from V and 3 bases from J, the junction kept 13 bases outside the gene matches. This CDR3 comprises 19 residues. CDR3 bases: TGTGCCAGCAGTCAACCGGGACTAGCGGGAGGATGGGGGACAGATACGCAGTATTTT. This sequence encodes CASSQPGLAGGWGTDTQYF.

Notes on this clone: The sample contains more than one DNA sequence encoding this CDR3. The chain links TRBV6-4 to TRBJ2-1, with TRBD2 identical over 9 bases. The J segment lost 4 bases and the V segment lost 5 bases, leaving 3 bases of the junction unmatched. There are 14 residues in the CDR3. Germline V gene lookup returns CDR1 MRHNA and CDR2 SNTAGT. The CDR3 region has the DNA TGTGCCAGCAGTCGGCTAGCGGGATACAATGAGCAGTTCTTC. Translating gives CASSRLAGYNEQFF.

The CDR3 nucleotides are TGTGCCAGCAGCTCGGGAGTGAACACTGAAGCTTTCTTT. Translating gives CASSSGVNTEAFF. This chain uses TRBV7-6 with TRBJ1-1; D unresolved. The CDR3 has 13 residues. V dropped 4 bases and J dropped 0 bases, with 6 bases sitting between them. Per germline, CDR1 SGHVS and CDR2 FNYEAQ.

CDR3 in amino acids: CASSLGTGGKYEQYF. DNA for the CDR3: TGTGCCAGCAGCTTAGGGACAGGGGGCAAATACGAGCAGTACTTC. The genes are TRBV7-9 and TRBJ2-7, with TRBD1 identical over 11 bases. J gave up 4 bases and V 1 base, and 3 bases lay outside the gene matches. The CDR3 is 15 amino acids. Germline CDR1 and CDR2: SEHNR and FQNEAQ (reference sequence).

CDR3 sequence: CASSKGGTNSGANVLTF. DNA for the CDR3: TGCGCCAGCAGCAAAGGCGGGACGAACTCTGGGGCCAACGTCCTGACTTTC. The V and J genes are TRBV5-1 and TRBJ2-6, with D possibly being TRBD2 (6 bases). There are 17 residues in the CDR3. The germline V gene encodes CDR1 SGHRS and CDR2 YFSETQ. Trimming took 4 bases from V and 0 from J, leaving 14 bases between them. The full variable domain, rest sourced from reference TRBV5-1 and TRBJ2-6, is KAGVTQTPRYLIKTRGQQVTLSCSPISGHRSVSWYQQTPGQGLQFLFEYFSETQRNKGNFPGRFSGRQFSNSRSEMNVSTLELGDSALYLCASSKGGTNSGANVLTFGAGSRLTVL.

J is TRBJ2-1 and V is TRBV4-1, with 8 positions matching TRBD2. In germline, CDR1 is MGHRA, CDR2 YSYEKL. The CDR3 length is 15 residues. The V gene end was trimmed by 4 bases and the J gene end by 7 bases; junction bases not matched to a gene: 9. CDR3 coding DNA: TGCGCCAGCAGCCTCGGGAGGGCCTTAATGAATGAGCAGTTCTTC. Protein sequence: CASSLGRALMNEQFF.

This clone was recorded once. V gene TRBV9 combines with J gene TRBJ2-3; D is perhaps TRBD1 (5 bases). CDR1 and CDR2 (germline): SGDLS, YYNGEE. The CDR3 covers 15 residues. V lost 2 bases, J lost 0 bases, and 10 bases lay in between. The DNA of the CDR3 is TGTGCCAGCAGCGTGCTGCAGGGAAGCACAGATACGCAGTATTTT. Its protein product is CASSVLQGSTDTQYF.

The chain employs TRBV10-3 and TRBJ1-5, with unresolved D. Trimming took 4 bases from V and 1 from J, leaving 5 bases between them. Per germline, CDR1 ENHRY and CDR2 SYGVKD. This CDR3 contains 13 residues. This CDR3 is CAISGPSNQPQHF. DNA of the CDR3: TGTGCCATCAGTGGACCAAGCAATCAGCCCCAGCATTTT.